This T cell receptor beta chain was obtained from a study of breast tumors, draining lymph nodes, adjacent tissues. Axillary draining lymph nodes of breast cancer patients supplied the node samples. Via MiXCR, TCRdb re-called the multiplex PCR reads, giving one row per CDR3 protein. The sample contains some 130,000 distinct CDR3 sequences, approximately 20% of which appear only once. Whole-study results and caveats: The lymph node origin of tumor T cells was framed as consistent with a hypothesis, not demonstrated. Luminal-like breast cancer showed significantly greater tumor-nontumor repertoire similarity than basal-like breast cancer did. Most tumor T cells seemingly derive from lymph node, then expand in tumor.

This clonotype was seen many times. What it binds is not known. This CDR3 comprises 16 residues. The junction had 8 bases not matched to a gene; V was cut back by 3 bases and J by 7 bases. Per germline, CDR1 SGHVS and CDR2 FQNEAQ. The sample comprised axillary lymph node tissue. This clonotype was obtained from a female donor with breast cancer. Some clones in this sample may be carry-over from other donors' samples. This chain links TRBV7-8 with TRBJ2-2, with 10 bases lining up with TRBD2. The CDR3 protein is CASSFSSGRLIGELFF. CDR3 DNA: TGTGCCAGCAGCTTTTCTAGCGGGAGATTGATCGGGGAGCTGTTTTTT.